What follows describes a single T cell receptor beta chain. Losses at the gene ends were 5 bases for V and 8 bases for J; bases not matched to a gene: 7. This CDR3 has 15 residues. CDR1 is MNHEY and CDR2 is SMNVEV in the germline V gene (reference sequence). Survey-level immunoSEQ sequencing profiled the TCR beta repertoire. The table came from immunoSEQ multiplex PCR; TCRdb's copy has only in-frame clones and leaves some out. Of 60,000 to 85,000 clones listed, 90% to 95% are singletons. Sequenced sample: PBMCs. This receptor was obtained from a man aged 35 to 55 with rheumatoid arthritis. The V call is TRBV27, the J call TRBJ1-4; 11 nucleotides align to TRBD1. This chain's CDR3 is CASSQRTGGEEKLFF. Written as DNA, the CDR3 is TGTGCCAGCAGTCAACGGACAGGGGGCGAAGAAAAACTGTTTTTT.